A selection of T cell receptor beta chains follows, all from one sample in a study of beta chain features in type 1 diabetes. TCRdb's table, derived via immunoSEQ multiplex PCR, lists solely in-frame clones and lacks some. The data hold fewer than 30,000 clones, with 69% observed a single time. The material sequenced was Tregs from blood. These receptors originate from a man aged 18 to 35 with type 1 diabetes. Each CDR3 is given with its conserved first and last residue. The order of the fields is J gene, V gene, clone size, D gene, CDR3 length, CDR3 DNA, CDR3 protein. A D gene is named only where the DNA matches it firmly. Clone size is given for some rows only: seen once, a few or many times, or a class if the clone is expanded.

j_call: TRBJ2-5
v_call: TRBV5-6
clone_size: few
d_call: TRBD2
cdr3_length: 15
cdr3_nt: TGTGCCAGCAGCGACCGGGACTACTATAGAGAGACCCAGTACTTC
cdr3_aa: CASSDRDYYRETQYF

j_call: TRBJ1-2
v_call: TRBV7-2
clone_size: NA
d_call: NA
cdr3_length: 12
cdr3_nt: TGTGCCAGCAGCTTAGTAGAGTATGGCTACACCTTC
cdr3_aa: CASSLVEYGYTF

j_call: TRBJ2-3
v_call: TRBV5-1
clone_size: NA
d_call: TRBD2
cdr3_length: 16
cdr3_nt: TGCGCCAGCAGCCCTGGACTAGCGGGACTCACAGATACGCAGTATTTT
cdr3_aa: CASSPGLAGLTDTQYF

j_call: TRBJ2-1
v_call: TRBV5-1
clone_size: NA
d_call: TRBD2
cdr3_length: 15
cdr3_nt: TGCGCCAGCAGCTTGTTGACTAGCGGGAGGAATGAGCAGTTCTTC
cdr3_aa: CASSLLTSGRNEQFF

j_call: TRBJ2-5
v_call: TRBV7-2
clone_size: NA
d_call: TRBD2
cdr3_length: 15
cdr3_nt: TGTGCCAGCAGCCGGAAGCTAGCGGCGGTGGAGACCCAGTACTTC
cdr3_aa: CASSRKLAAVETQYF

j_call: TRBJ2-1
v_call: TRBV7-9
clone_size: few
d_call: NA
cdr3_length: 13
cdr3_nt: TGTGCCAGCAGCTCCCGGAGCTACAATGAGCAGTTCTTC
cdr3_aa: CASSSRSYNEQFF

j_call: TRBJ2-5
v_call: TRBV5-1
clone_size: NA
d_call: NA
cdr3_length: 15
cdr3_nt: TGCGCCAGCAGCTTGGGGACACCCCAAGCGGAGACCCAGTACTTC
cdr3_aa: CASSLGTPQAETQYF

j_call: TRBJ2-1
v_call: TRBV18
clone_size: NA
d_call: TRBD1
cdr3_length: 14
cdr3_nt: TGTGCCAGCTCACCCGGGACAGGGTACGATGAGCAGTTCTTC
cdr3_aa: CASSPGTGYDEQFF

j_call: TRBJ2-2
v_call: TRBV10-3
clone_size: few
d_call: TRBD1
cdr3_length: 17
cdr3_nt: TGTGCCATCCTAAAGGAGCGAGACAGGGTATCTCCCCGGGAGCTGTTTTTT
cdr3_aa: CAILKERDRVSPRELFF

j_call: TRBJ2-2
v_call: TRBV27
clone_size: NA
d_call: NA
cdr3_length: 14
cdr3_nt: TGTGCCAGCAGTTTGCGTAGCATCACCGGGGAGCTGTTTTTT
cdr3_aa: CASSLRSITGELFF

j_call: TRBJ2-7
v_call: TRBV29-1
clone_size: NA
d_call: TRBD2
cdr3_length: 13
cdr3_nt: TGCAGCGTACTAGCGAGAACCCCCTACGAGCAGTACTTC
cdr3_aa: CSVLARTPYEQYF

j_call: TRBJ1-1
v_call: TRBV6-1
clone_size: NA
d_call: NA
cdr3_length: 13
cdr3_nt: TGTGCCAGCAGTCGGGGGGCGAGTACTGAAGCTTTCTTT
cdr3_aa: CASSRGASTEAFF

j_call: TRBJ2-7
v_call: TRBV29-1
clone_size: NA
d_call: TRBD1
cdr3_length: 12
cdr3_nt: TGCAGCGTTGGGGGACAGGGACGCGAGCAGTACTTC
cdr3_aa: CSVGGQGREQYF

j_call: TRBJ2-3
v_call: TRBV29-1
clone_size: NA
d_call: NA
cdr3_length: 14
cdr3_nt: TGCAGCGTTGTGAAGGCGACTGGCACAGATACGCAGTATTTT
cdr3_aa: CSVVKATGTDTQYF

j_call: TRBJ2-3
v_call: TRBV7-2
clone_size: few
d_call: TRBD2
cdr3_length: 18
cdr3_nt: TGTGCCAGCAGCCTACCACCCGGACTAGCGTTAAAAAGAGATACGCAGTATTTT
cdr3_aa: CASSLPPGLALKRDTQYF

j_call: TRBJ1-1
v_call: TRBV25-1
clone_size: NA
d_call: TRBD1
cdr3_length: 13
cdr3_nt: TGTGCCAGCAGCACAGGGGGGCCCACTGAAGCTTTCTTT
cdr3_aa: CASSTGGPTEAFF

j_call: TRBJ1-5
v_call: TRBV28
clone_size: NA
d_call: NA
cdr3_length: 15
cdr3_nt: TGTGCCAGCAGCCGGCCAGGGGAAAGGGATCAGCCCCAGCATTTT
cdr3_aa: CASSRPGERDQPQHF